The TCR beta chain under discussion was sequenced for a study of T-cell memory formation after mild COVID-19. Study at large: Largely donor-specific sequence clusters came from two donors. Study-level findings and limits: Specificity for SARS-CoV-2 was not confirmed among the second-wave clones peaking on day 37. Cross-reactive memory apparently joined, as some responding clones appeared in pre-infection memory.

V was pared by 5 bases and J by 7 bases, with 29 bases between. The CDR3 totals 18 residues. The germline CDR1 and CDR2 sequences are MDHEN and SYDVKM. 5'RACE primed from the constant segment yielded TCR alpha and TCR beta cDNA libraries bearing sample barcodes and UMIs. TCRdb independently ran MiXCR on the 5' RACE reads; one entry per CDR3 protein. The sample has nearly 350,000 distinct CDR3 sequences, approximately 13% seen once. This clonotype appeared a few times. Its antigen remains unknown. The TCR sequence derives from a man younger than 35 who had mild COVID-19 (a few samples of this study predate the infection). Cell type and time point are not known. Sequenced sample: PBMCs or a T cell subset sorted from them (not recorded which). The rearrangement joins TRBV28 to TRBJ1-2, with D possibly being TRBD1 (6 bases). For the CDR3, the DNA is TGTGCCAGCAGTCCCTTAAAAGAGACCCACGGGGGCCGCAGTGGCTACACCTTC. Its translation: CASSPLKETHGGRSGYTF.